This T cell receptor beta chain comes out of a study of blood T cell repertoires in COVID-19. The overall study: Sources were T cells, B-cell-depleted T cells, or PBMCs; the material itself was cDNA or gDNA.

Per the authors' pipeline: Cell counts per sample came from amplifying reference gene primers. The protocol was immunoSEQ multiplex PCR, while the TCRdb copy is restricted to in-frame clones and leaves out a portion. The V and J calls and clone size come from that table; D and trimming were worked out from the DNA. The sample lists about 130,000 clones, 80% to 90% seen once, with more than 10% in the top ten. V lost 4 bases, J lost 2 bases, and 11 bases stayed unmatched. CDR1 SGHVS and CDR2 FQNEAQ come from the germline V gene. This CDR3 region has 17 residues. The material sequenced was peripheral blood. The TCR was taken from a human donor in a cohort sampled during active COVID-19. The rearrangement joins TRBV7-8 to TRBJ2-3; 8 bases are a match to TRBD1. CDR3: CASSSLGQGVDTDTQYF. The CDR3 bases are TGTGCCAGCAGCTCCCTTGGACAGGGAGTTGACACAGATACGCAGTATTTT.